A selection of T cell receptor beta chains follows, all from one sample in a study of blood T cell repertoires in COVID-19. Only in-frame clones appear in the TCRdb table, and some are missing; sequencing was by immunoSEQ multiplex PCR. The repertoire has roughly 80,000 clones, more than 70% of them found once; the top ten carry 2.9%. Sequencing was done on a sample of peripheral blood. These receptors were collected from an elderly woman with acute or convalescent COVID-19. Each CDR3 is given with its conserved first and last residue. A D gene is named only where the DNA matches it firmly. A clone size is listed for some rows: how often the clone was seen (once, few, many), or a class if it is expanded.

>15|TRBV25-1|TRBJ1-1|-|-
TGTGCCAGCAGTTCCCTGGGGACATCGAACACTGAAGCTTTCTTT
CASSSLGTSNTEAFF
>18|TRBV10-1|TRBJ1-5|-|-
TGCGCCAGCAGTGAGTTGACAGCCCTGGGGGCCCTCAATCAGCCCCAGCATTTT
CASSELTALGALNQPQHF
>13|TRBV15|TRBJ2-1|TRBD2|-
TGTGCCACCAGCAGGGGAACCAGCGGGAGCCTGTTCTTC
CATSRGTSGSLFF
>13|TRBV29-1|TRBJ1-5|-|-
TGCAGCCCCTGGAAGGGAGGGAATCAGCCCCAGCATTTT
CSPWKGGNQPQHF
>14|TRBV24-1|TRBJ2-3|-|-
TGTGCCACCAGTGCGGCGGGGCGGGGAGGTACGCAGTATTTT
CATSAAGRGGTQYF
>14|TRBV6-6|TRBJ2-2|TRBD2|-
TGTGCCAGTCGACTAGCGGGGGTGGGCGGGGAGCTGTTTTTT
CASRLAGVGGELFF
>17|TRBV7-2|TRBJ2-1|TRBD2|-
TGTGCCAGCAGCTTTTCCGGGGGGGTTGGCTCCTACAATGAGCAGTTCTTC
CASSFSGGVGSYNEQFF
>13|TRBV5-1|TRBJ1-2|-|-
TGCGCCAGCAGACTAGACGGTTCCTATGGCTACACCTTC
CASRLDGSYGYTF
>15|TRBV19|TRBJ1-1|TRBD1|-
TGTGCCAGTAGTCTACCAGGGGGCAGGGACACTGAAGCTTTCTTT
CASSLPGGRDTEAFF
>11|TRBV20-1|TRBJ2-1|-|-
TGCAGTGCTAGGAGGGGGAATGAGCAGTTCTTC
CSARRGNEQFF
>14|TRBV18|TRBJ1-3|-|-
TGTGCCAGCTCACCACAGAGCTCTGGAAACACCATATATTTT
CASSPQSSGNTIYF
>16|TRBV19|TRBJ2-5|TRBD2|-
TGTGCCAGTAGTGCCGGGGGGGCAAGATTCCAAGAGACCCAGTACTTC
CASSAGGARFQETQYF
>16|TRBV28|TRBJ1-5|-|-
TGTGCCAGCAGTTTTATAGAGGGCCAGGTCGGTCAGCCCCAGCATTTT
CASSFIEGQVGQPQHF
>12|TRBV7-2|TRBJ1-5|-|once
TGTGCCAGCAGCTTAACTAATCAGCCCCAGCATTTT
CASSLTNQPQHF
>13|TRBV2|TRBJ1-1|-|-
TGTGCCAGCAGCGTTGAGAAGAACACTGAAGCTTTCTTT
CASSVEKNTEAFF
>15|TRBV7-3|TRBJ2-2|TRBD1|-
TGTGCCAGCAGCCAGGGACAGCCTAACACCGGGGAGCTGTTTTTT
CASSQGQPNTGELFF